Listed below are T cell receptor beta chains from one sample, sequenced in a study of cytomegalovirus exposure and HLA in healthy donors. This table comes from immunoSEQ multiplex PCR, and its TCRdb copy is limited to in-frame clones, with some not included. The sample has approximately 260,000 clones, 80% to 95% seen once; the top ten hold 1.5% to 2%. The sample consisted of PBMCs. Receptors originate from a girl aged 2-10 years in good health and CMV-seronegative. Both conserved end residues are part of each CDR3. D genes are given only for firm matches. Clone size is not always given. Where it is, it says once, few, many or a class for expanded clones.

D gene,clone size,J gene,V gene,CDR3 protein,CDR3 DNA
TRBD2,-,TRBJ2-5,TRBV9,CASSGPSGGALQETQYF,TGTGCCAGCAGCGGCCCCTCCGGGGGGGCCCTACAAGAGACCCAGTACTTC
TRBD1,-,TRBJ1-1,TRBV5-6,CASSLQGAPVTEAFF,TGTGCCAGCAGCTTACAGGGGGCACCCGTCACTGAAGCTTTCTTT
TRBD1,-,TRBJ1-1,TRBV27,CASSLTGAAEAFF,TGTGCCAGCAGTTTAACAGGGGCCGCTGAAGCTTTCTTT
-,-,TRBJ1-3,TRBV6-5,CASSLGPLSGNTIYF,TGTGCCAGCAGTCTGGGCCCCCTCTCTGGAAACACCATATATTTT
-,once,TRBJ2-5,TRBV2,CASNSYRAETQYF,TGTGCCAGCAACTCCTACAGGGCCGAGACCCAGTACTTC
TRBD2,-,TRBJ2-1,TRBV13,CASSSLAKTHNEQFF,TGTGCCAGCAGCTCACTAGCGAAAACTCACAATGAGCAGTTCTTC
-,-,TRBJ2-4,TRBV19,CASSIATAIQAKNIQYF,TGTGCCAGTAGTATAGCAACAGCCATCCAAGCCAAAAACATTCAGTACTTC
-,-,TRBJ2-7,TRBV5-1,CASRIATGSSYEQYF,TGCGCCAGCAGAATCGCTACAGGGAGCTCCTACGAGCAGTACTTC
TRBD2,-,TRBJ2-7,TRBV4-1,CASSRRSTSGEEQYF,TGCGCCAGCAGCCGGAGATCGACTAGCGGGGAAGAGCAGTACTTC
-,-,TRBJ2-7,TRBV6-1,CASNSYEQYF,TGTGCCAGCAATTCCTACGAGCAGTACTTC
-,-,TRBJ1-5,TRBV6-9,CASSYPTGLNQPQHF,TGTGCCAGCAGTTACCCGACAGGACTCAATCAGCCCCAGCATTTT
TRBD2,once,TRBJ2-7,TRBV5-1,CASSLEGSGRTYEQYF,TGCGCCAGCAGCTTGGAGGGTAGCGGGAGGACCTACGAGCAGTACTTC
-,once,TRBJ2-7,TRBV6-1,CASGGIGYEQYF,TGTGCCAGCGGCGGGATTGGATACGAGCAGTACTTC
-,once,TRBJ1-1,TRBV28,CASSSSRDIVTEAFF,TGTGCCAGCAGCTCCTCACGGGACATAGTCACTGAAGCTTTCTTT
-,-,TRBJ1-5,TRBV28,CASSFGFSGVNQPQHF,TGTGCCAGCAGTTTCGGGTTTTCGGGGGTCAATCAGCCCCAGCATTTT
TRBD2,-,TRBJ2-1,TRBV7-6,CASSPIAGDDLDEQFF,TGTGCCAGCAGCCCTATAGCGGGAGATGATTTGGATGAGCAGTTCTTC
TRBD1,-,TRBJ1-2,TRBV28,CASSSYRDRGRINYGYTF,TGTGCCAGCAGTTCCTACCGGGACAGGGGGCGGATCAACTATGGCTACACCTTC
TRBD2,once,TRBJ2-3,TRBV29-1,CSADKTSGDTDTQYF,TGCAGCGCCGATAAGACTAGCGGGGACACAGATACGCAGTATTTT
TRBD2,-,TRBJ2-2,TRBV9,CASSPQGLAGNTGELFF,TGTGCCAGCAGCCCTCAAGGACTAGCGGGAAACACCGGGGAGCTGTTTTTT
-,-,TRBJ1-2,TRBV30,CAWSVGGAPYGYTF,TGTGCCTGGAGTGTAGGGGGGGCCCCCTATGGCTACACCTTC
-,once,TRBJ2-2,TRBV13,CASSFLASGANTGELFF,TGTGCCAGCAGCTTTTTGGCCTCAGGGGCGAACACCGGGGAGCTGTTTTTT
-,-,TRBJ2-5,TRBV5-6,CASSLGVLDSRETQYF,TGTGCCAGCAGCTTGGGTGTATTAGATTCCAGGGAGACCCAGTACTTC
TRBD2,-,TRBJ2-3,TRBV15,CATSTLAGLTDTQYF,TGTGCCACCAGCACCCTAGCGGGGCTCACAGATACGCAGTATTTT
-,-,TRBJ1-1,TRBV15,CATSRGGNTEAFF,TGTGCCACCAGCAGGGGAGGGAACACTGAAGCTTTCTTT
-,-,TRBJ1-1,TRBV6-4,CASSAKEGSNLFF,TGTGCCAGCAGTGCCAAGGAGGGTTCAAACCTTTTCTTT
-,-,TRBJ2-5,TRBV20-1,CSARAGETQYF,TGCAGTGCTAGAGCGGGGGAGACCCAGTACTTC
-,-,TRBJ2-7,TRBV10-3,CAISEPGQPTYF,TGTGCCATCAGTGAGCCGGGACAACCCACGTACTTC
TRBD1,-,TRBJ1-1,TRBV5-8,CASSTRDRGVNTEAFF,TGTGCCAGCAGCACCCGGGACAGGGGCGTCAACACTGAAGCTTTCTTT
-,-,TRBJ2-7,TRBV6-1,CASSEAGGADYEQYF,TGTGCCAGCAGTGAAGCAGGGGGGGCTGACTACGAGCAGTACTTC
-,-,TRBJ1-6,TRBV5-4,CASSFDSVGNSPLHF,TGTGCCAGCAGCTTTGACTCGGTAGGTAATTCACCCCTCCACTTT
-,-,TRBJ2-2,TRBV5-6,CASSLRQGTGELFF,TGTGCCAGCAGCTTGCGTCAGGGAACGGGGGAGCTGTTTTTT
-,-,TRBJ2-3,TRBV18,CASSPNGTPRLDTQYF,TGTGCCAGCTCACCGAACGGGACTCCACGCCTGGATACGCAGTATTTT
-,-,TRBJ1-1,TRBV19,CASSGTYMNTEAFF,TGTGCCAGTAGTGGGACATACATGAACACTGAAGCTTTCTTT
TRBD1,-,TRBJ2-7,TRBV28,CASMGTGAYEQYF,TGTGCCAGCATGGGGACAGGAGCCTACGAGCAGTACTTC
-,-,TRBJ2-1,TRBV11-2,CASSPWWGRDNEQFF,TGTGCCAGCAGCCCTTGGTGGGGCAGGGACAATGAGCAGTTCTTC
TRBD1,-,TRBJ1-1,TRBV5-1,CASSWDSTLNTEAFF,TGCGCCAGCAGCTGGGACAGCACCTTGAACACTGAAGCTTTCTTT
-,-,TRBJ1-4,TRBV30,CAWAGSPEKLFF,TGTGCCTGGGCGGGGAGCCCTGAAAAACTGTTTTTT
TRBD2,once,TRBJ2-2,TRBV7-9,CASSPRLAGVLTGELFF,TGTGCCAGCAGCCCCCGGCTAGCGGGAGTTCTCACCGGGGAGCTGTTTTTT
TRBD1,-,TRBJ1-1,TRBV6-6,CASRGTGGFQAFF,TGTGCCAGCAGAGGGACAGGGGGGTTTCAAGCTTTCTTT
TRBD2,-,TRBJ2-3,TRBV23-1,CASKGSGRRFGTDTQYF,TGCGCCAGCAAGGGCAGCGGGAGGCGATTCGGCACAGATACGCAGTATTTT
TRBD2,-,TRBJ2-7,TRBV18,CASSPPASGSYEQYF,TGTGCCAGCTCACCACCGGCTAGCGGGAGCTACGAGCAGTACTTC
TRBD1,-,TRBJ1-2,TRBV25-1,CASLGTGLIYGYTF,TGTGCCAGCCTCGGGACAGGGTTGATCTATGGCTACACCTTC
-,-,TRBJ1-1,TRBV5-4,CASSLSSGTEAFF,TGTGCCAGCAGCTTGTCATCGGGCACTGAAGCTTTCTTT
TRBD1,once,TRBJ1-3,TRBV28,CASSYRGPGNTIYF,TGTGCCAGCAGCTACAGGGGGCCTGGAAACACCATATATTTT
-,-,TRBJ1-1,TRBV6-6,CASVGRSNTEAFF,TGTGCCAGCGTGGGGAGATCGAACACTGAAGCTTTCTTT
TRBD2,few,TRBJ2-2,TRBV15,CATSRDLGLAGVKVTGELFF,TGTGCCACCAGCAGGGACCTGGGACTAGCGGGAGTTAAAGTCACCGGGGAGCTGTTTTTT
TRBD2,-,TRBJ2-5,TRBV6-1,CASIVSGRQETQYF,TGTGCCAGCATTGTGAGCGGGAGGCAAGAGACCCAGTACTTC
TRBD1,-,TRBJ1-2,TRBV29-1,CSVDRTGASVGGYTF,TGCAGCGTTGATCGGACAGGGGCATCGGTCGGAGGCTACACCTTC
-,once,TRBJ2-7,TRBV28,CASSGGHYEQYF,TGTGCCAGCAGTGGGGGACACTACGAGCAGTACTTC
-,-,TRBJ2-3,TRBV30,CAWSAAGDTQYF,TGTGCCTGGAGTGCCGCCGGGGATACGCAGTATTTT